This T cell receptor beta chain was identified in a study of siplizumab effects on memory and regulatory T cells. This CDR3 is built from 17 residues. The V gene's germline CDR1 is SGHNT and CDR2 YYREEE (reference sequence). V shed 4 bases, J shed 4 bases, and the junction held 13 bases outside the gene matches. Sequenced by immunoSEQ multiplex PCR; TCRdb stores in-frame clones only, minus some. The sample shows some 100,000 clones, 92% of them seen only once. Sequenced sample: Tregs sorted from blood. The rearrangement joins TRBV5-4 to TRBJ2-2; 7 bases align to TRBD1. This sequence was found in a human donor in good health. CDR3 DNA sequence: TGTGCCAGCAGCACTCCGACAGGGCCCGCGGGCACCGGGGAGCTGTTTTTT. It is translated as CASSTPTGPAGTGELFF.